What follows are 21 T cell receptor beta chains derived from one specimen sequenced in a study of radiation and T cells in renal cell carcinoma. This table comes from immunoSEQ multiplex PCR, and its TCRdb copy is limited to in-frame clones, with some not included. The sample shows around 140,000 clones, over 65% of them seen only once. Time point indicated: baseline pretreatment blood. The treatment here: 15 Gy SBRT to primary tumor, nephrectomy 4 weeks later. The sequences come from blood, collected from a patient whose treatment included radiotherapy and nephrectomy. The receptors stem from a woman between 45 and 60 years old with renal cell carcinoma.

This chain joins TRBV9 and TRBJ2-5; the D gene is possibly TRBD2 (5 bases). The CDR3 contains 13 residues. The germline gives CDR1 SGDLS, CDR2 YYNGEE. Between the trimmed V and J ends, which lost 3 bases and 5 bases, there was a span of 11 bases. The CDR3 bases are TGTGCCAGCAGCGCACGGGATCGGGAGACCCAGTACTTC. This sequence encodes CASSARDRETQYF.

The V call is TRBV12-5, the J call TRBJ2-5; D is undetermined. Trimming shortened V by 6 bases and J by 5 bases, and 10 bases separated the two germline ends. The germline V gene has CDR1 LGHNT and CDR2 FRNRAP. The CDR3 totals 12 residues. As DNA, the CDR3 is TGTGCTAGTGGCCCGAGAGTGGAGACCCAGTACTTC. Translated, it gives CASGPRVETQYF.

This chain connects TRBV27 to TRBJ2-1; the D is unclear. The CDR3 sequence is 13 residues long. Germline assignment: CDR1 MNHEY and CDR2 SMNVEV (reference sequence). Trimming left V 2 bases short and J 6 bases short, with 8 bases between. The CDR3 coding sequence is TGTGCCAGCAGTTTAGGGCAAGCCAATGAGCAGTTCTTC. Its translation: CASSLGQANEQFF.

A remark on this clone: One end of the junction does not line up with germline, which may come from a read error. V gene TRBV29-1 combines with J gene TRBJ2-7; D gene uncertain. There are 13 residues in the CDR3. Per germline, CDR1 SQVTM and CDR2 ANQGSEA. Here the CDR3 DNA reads TGCAGCGTTGTATTTGGTTTCAGTTACGAGCAATACTTC. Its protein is CSVVFGFSYEQYF.

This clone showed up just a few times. This CDR3 reads CATSRARATEAFF. In DNA form, the CDR3 reads TGTGCCACCAGCAGAGCCAGGGCCACTGAAGCTTTCTTT. J is TRBJ1-1 and V is TRBV15; the D gene is possibly TRBD1 (5 bases). Germline CDR1 and CDR2: LNHNV and YYDKDF (reference sequence). With 1 base removed from V and 4 bases from J, the gap between germline ends came to 7 bases. The CDR3 totals 13 residues. Full variable domain (remainder filled in from reference TRBV15 and TRBJ1-1): DAMVIQNPRYQVTQFGKPVTLSCSQTLNHNVMYWYQQKSSQAPKLLFHYYDKDFNNEADTPDNFQSRRPNTSFCFLDIRSPGLGDTAMYLCATSRARATEAFFGQGTRLTVV.

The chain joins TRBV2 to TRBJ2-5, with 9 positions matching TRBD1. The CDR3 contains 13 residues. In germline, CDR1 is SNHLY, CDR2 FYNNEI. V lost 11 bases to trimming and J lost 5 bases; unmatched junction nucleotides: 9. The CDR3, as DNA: TGTGCCTCAAGGACAGGGGTCAGGGAGACCCAGTACTTC. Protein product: CASRTGVRETQYF.

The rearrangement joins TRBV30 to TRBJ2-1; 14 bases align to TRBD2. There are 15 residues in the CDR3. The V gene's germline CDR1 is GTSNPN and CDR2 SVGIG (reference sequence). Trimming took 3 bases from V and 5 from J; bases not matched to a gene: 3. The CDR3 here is CAWRGLAGGNNEQFF. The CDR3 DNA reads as TGTGCCTGGAGAGGACTAGCGGGGGGAAACAATGAGCAGTTCTTC.

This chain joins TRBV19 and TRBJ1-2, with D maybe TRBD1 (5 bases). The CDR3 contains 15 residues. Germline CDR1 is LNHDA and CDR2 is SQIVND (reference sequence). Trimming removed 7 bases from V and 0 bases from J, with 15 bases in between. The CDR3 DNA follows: TGTGCCAGTACCACTCGGGGGGTAGCTAACTATGGCTACACCTTC. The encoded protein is CASTTRGVANYGYTF.

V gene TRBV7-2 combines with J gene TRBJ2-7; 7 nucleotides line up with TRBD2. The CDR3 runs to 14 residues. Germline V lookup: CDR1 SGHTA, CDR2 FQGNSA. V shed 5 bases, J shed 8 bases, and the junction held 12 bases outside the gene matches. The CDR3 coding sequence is TGTGCCAGCAGCCCCCGAAGCGGGGCTACGAAGCAGTACTTC. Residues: CASSPRSGATKQYF.

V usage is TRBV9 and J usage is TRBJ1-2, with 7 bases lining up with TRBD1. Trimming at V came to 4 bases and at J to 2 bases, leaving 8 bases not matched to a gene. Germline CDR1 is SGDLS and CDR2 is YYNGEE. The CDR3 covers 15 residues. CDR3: CASSPLQGSNYGYTF. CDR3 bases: TGTGCCAGCAGCCCTTTACAGGGGTCGAACTATGGCTACACCTTC.

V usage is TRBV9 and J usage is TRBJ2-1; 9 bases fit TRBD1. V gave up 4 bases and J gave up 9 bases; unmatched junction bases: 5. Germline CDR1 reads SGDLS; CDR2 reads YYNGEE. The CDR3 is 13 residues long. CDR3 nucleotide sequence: TGTGCCAGCAGCACCGGGACAGGGAGTGAGCAGTTCTTC. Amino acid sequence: CASSTGTGSEQFF.

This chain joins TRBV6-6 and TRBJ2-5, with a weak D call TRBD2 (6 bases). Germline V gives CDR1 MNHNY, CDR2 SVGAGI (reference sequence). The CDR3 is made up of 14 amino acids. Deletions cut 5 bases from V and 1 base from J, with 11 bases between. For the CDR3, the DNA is TGTGCCAGCAGTCCCGGGACTCTCCAAGAGACCCAGTACTTC. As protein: CASSPGTLQETQYF.

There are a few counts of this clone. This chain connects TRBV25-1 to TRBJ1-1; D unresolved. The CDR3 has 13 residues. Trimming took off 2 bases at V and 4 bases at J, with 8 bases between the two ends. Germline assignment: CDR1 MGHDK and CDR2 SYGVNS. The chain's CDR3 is CASSEGLPTEAFF. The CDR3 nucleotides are TGTGCCAGCAGTGAAGGCCTTCCCACTGAAGCTTTCTTT.

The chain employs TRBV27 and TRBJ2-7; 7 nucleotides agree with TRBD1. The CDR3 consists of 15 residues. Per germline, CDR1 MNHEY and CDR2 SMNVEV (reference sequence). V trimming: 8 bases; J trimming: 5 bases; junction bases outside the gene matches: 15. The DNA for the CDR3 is TGTGCCAGCCGGGACAGACGAACAAACATCAACGAGCAGTACTTC. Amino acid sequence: CASRDRRTNINEQYF.

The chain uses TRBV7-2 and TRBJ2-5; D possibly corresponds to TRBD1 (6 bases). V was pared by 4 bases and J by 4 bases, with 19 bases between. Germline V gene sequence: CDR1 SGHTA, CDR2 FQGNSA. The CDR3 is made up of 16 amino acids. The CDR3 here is CASSSTFDRFLETQYF. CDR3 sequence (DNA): TGTGCCAGCAGCTCCACCTTCGACAGGTTTCTAGAGACCCAGTACTTC.

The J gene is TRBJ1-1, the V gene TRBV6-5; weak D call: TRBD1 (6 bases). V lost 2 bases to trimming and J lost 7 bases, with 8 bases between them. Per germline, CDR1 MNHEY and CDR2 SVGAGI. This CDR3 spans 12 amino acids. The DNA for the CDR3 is TGTGCCAGCAGTTACAAGGACAGTGAAGCTTTCTTT. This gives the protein CASSYKDSEAFF.

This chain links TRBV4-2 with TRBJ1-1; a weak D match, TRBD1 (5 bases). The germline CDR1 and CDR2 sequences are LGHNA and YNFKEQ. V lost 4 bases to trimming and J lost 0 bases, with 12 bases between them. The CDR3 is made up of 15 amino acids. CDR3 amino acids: CASSPTGQVNTEAFF. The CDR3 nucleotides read TGTGCCAGCAGCCCGACGGGGCAGGTGAACACTGAAGCTTTCTTT.

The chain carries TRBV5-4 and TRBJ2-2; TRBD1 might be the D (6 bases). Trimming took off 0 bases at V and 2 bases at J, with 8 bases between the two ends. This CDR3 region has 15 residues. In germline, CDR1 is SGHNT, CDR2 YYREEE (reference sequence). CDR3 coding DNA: TGTGCCAGCAGCTTGGGGACAGAAAACACCGGGGAGCTGTTTTTT. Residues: CASSLGTENTGELFF.

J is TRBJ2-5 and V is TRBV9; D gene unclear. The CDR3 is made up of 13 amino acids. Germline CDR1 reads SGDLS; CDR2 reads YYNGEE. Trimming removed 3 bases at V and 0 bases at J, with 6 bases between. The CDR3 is CASSGQHQETQYF. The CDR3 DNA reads TGTGCCAGCAGCGGCCAGCACCAAGAGACCCAGTACTTC.

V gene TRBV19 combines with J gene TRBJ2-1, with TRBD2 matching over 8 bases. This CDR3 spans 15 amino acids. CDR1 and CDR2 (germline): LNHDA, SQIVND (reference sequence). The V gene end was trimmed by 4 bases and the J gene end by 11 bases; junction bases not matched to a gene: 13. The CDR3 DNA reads TGTGCCAGTAGTACGTCGGAACTAGCGGCCCCCAAGCAGTTCTTC. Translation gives CASSTSELAAPKQFF.

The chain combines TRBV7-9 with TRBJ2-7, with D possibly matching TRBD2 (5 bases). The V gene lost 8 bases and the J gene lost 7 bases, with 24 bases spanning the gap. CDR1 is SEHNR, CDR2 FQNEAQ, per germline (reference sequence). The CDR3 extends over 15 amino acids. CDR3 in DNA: TGTGCCAGCGCCCCTCCCGTGGCCTCCACTAGGGAGCAGTACTTC. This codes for CASAPPVASTREQYF.